The subject of this entry is one TCR beta chain. The sample belongs to a study of blood T cell repertoires in COVID-19. In the original workflow: Estimation of nucleated cell counts relied on the amplification of reference gene primers. Repertoires were generated with immunoSEQ multiplex PCR, while TCRdb's copy carries only in-frame clones and drops some. The DNA was the basis for D and trimming; V, J and clone size are from that table. The table lists about 80,000 clones, about four fifths of them singletons. Germline-derived CDR1 and CDR2 are LNHNV and YYDKDF (reference sequence). With 4 bases removed from V and 6 bases from J, the gap between germline ends came to 18 bases. This CDR3 is 15 amino acids long.

Sequencing was performed on peripheral blood. This TCR came from a woman aged 80 or over with acute or convalescent COVID-19. The V gene is TRBV15, the J gene TRBJ1-1, with D perhaps TRBD1 (5 bases). CDR3: CATSTNPTASSEAFF. The DNA of the CDR3 is TGTGCCACCAGCACCAACCCGACAGCGAGTTCTGAAGCTTTCTTT.